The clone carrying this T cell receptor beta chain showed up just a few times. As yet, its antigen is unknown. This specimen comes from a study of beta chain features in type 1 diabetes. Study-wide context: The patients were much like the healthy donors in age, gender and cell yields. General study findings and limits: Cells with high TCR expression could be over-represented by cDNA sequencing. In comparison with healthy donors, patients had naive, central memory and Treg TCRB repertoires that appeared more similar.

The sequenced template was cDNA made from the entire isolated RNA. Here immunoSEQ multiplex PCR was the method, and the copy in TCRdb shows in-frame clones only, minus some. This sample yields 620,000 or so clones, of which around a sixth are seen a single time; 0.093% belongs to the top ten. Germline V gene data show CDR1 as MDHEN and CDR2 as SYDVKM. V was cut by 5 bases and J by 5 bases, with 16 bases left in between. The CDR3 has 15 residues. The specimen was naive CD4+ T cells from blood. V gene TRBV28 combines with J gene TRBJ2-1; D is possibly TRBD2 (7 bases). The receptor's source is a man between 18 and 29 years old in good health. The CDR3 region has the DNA TGTGCCAGCAGTCCGGGGGGCAGTAGTGACAATGAGCAGTTCTTC. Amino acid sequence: CASSPGGSSDNEQFF.